The rows below give T cell receptor beta chains drawn from one sample of a study of OX40 agonist ivuxolimab in advanced cancers. Libraries were prepared by immunoSEQ multiplex PCR; TCRdb keeps only in-frame clonotypes and omits some of them. This sample has 75,000 to 80,000 clones, with approximately 86% found just once. The sample was CD4+ or CD8+ T cells sorted from blood, taken in a trial of the OX40 agonist ivuxolimab. Receptors were obtained from an adult with an advanced solid tumor such as melanoma, head and neck, liver or kidney cancer. Both conserved end residues are part of each CDR3. Fields, in order: CDR3 length, J gene, clone size, D gene, V gene, CDR3 protein, CDR3 DNA. A D gene is named only where the DNA matches it firmly. Size is stated for part of the rows, as once, few or many counts, or as a class when the clone is expanded.

13,TRBJ2-1,-,-,TRBV6-1,CASSWGSLDEQFF,TGTGCCAGCAGTTGGGGTTCCCTGGATGAGCAGTTCTTC
16,TRBJ2-2,-,TRBD2,TRBV7-6,CASSLLGGGTTGELFF,TGTGCCAGCAGCTTACTCGGGGGGGGTACCACCGGGGAGCTGTTTTTT
15,TRBJ2-3,-,-,TRBV18,CASSQTYRDTDTQYF,TGTGCCAGCTCTCAGACCTACAGGGACACAGATACGCAGTATTTT
13,TRBJ1-1,-,-,TRBV29-1,CSVTLHGDTEAFF,TGCAGCGTAACTCTACATGGTGACACTGAAGCTTTCTTT
16,TRBJ1-2,once,TRBD1,TRBV6-1,CASSGWTGEPAFGYTF,TGTGCCAGCAGTGGATGGACAGGGGAACCCGCTTTCGGCTACACCTTC
13,TRBJ1-6,-,-,TRBV7-4,CASSLEEGSPLHF,TGTGCCAGCAGCTTAGAAGAGGGGTCACCCCTCCACTTT
17,TRBJ1-2,-,-,TRBV6-1,CASSEAQGGGSGYGYTF,TGTGCCAGCAGTGAAGCGCAAGGGGGAGGAAGTGGCTATGGCTACACCTTC
17,TRBJ2-7,-,-,TRBV4-3,CASSQGPTGFYSGEQYF,TGCGCCAGCAGCCAGGGCCCGACGGGGTTCTATTCAGGCGAGCAGTACTTC
14,TRBJ1-6,-,-,TRBV10-3,CAISEDQGISPLHF,TGTGCCATCAGTGAGGACCAGGGTATATCACCCCTCCACTTT
14,TRBJ2-7,-,-,TRBV27,CASSLWGFSAEQYF,TGTGCCAGCAGTTTATGGGGTTTTAGTGCGGAGCAGTACTTC
19,TRBJ2-3,-,TRBD1,TRBV5-6,CASSSIRTGILLDTDTQYF,TGTGCCAGCAGTTCTATCCGGACAGGAATTCTACTTGACACAGATACGCAGTATTTT
19,TRBJ2-3,-,-,TRBV4-2,CASSQDLTFQGDSTDTQYF,TGTGCCAGCAGCCAAGATCTTACTTTCCAGGGCGATTCCACAGATACGCAGTATTTT
15,TRBJ1-3,-,TRBD1,TRBV7-6,CASSLEVQGANTIYF,TGTGCCAGCAGCTTAGAGGTTCAGGGGGCAAACACCATATATTTT
16,TRBJ2-1,-,TRBD1,TRBV27,CASSLRTGSSYNEQFF,TGTGCCAGCAGTTTGCGGACAGGGAGCTCCTACAATGAGCAGTTCTTC
15,TRBJ1-6,-,-,TRBV2,CASSELGRDNSPLHF,TGTGCCAGCAGTGAACTCGGCAGGGATAATTCACCCCTCCACTTT
13,TRBJ1-1,-,-,TRBV11-2,CASSLERNTEAFF,TGTGCCAGCAGCTTAGAGAGGAACACTGAAGCTTTCTTT